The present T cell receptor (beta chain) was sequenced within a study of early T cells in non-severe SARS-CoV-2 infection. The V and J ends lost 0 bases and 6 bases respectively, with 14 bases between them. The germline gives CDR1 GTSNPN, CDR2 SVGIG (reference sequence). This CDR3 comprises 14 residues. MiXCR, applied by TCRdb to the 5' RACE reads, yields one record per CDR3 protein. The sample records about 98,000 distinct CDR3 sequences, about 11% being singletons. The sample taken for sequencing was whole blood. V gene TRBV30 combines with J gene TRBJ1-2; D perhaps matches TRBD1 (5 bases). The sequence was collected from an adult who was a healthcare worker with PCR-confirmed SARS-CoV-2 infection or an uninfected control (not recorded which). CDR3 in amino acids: CAWSVVGRVNGYTF. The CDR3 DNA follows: TGTGCCTGGAGTGTTGTGGGCAGGGTAAATGGCTACACCTTC.